These 30 T cell receptor beta chains were sequenced from one sample in a study of blood T cell repertoires in COVID-19. The protocol was immunoSEQ multiplex PCR, while the TCRdb copy is restricted to in-frame clones and leaves out a portion. The sample lists 300,000 to 450,000 clones, more than 70% occurring once. The sequenced sample was PBMCs or T cells enriched from blood (not recorded which). The receptors come from a man aged 40-55 years in a cohort exposed to, infected with or recovered from COVID-19 (not recorded which).

This chain joins TRBV29-1 and TRBJ2-5; TRBD2 agrees at 8 bases. The CDR3 length is 17 residues. Germline CDR1 SQVTM, CDR2 ANQGSEA. J lost 4 bases, V lost 1 base, and 14 bases had no gene match. DNA of the CDR3: TGCAGCGTTGAAGGAGGATTAGCGGGAAGGATCGGAGAGACCCAGTACTTC. Translated: CSVEGGLAGRIGETQYF.

This sequence joins TRBV5-1 and TRBJ2-2, with a weak D call TRBD1 (5 bases). Germline-derived CDR1 and CDR2 are SGHRS and YFSETQ. The CDR3 runs 16 residues. V was trimmed by 4 bases and J by 0 bases, leaving 13 bases between them. In DNA form, the CDR3 reads TGCGCCAGCAGCGAAGTGGCACAGGCGAACACCGGGGAGCTGTTTTTT. It yields the protein CASSEVAQANTGELFF.

This chain connects TRBV4-2 to TRBJ2-7; 7 bases are shared with TRBD1. The CDR3 covers 16 residues. Germline CDR1 LGHNA, CDR2 YNFKEQ. Germline trimming cut 0 bases from V and 1 base from J; bases unmatched to any gene: 6. Written as DNA, the CDR3 is TGTGCCAGCAGCCAAGATGGCGGACAGGCTTCCTACGAGCAGTACTTC. This codes for CASSQDGGQASYEQYF.

V usage is TRBV30 and J usage is TRBJ1-5, with TRBD1 as a possible D gene (6 bases). Trimming left V 4 bases short and J 7 bases short, with 14 bases between. The germline CDR1 and CDR2 sequences are GTSNPN and SVGIG (reference sequence). The CDR3 runs 13 residues. CDR3: CAWTGGLGQPQHF. DNA for the CDR3: TGTGCCTGGACTGGGGGCTTGGGACAGCCCCAGCATTTT.

CDR3 residues: CAWSVLSGGTPETQYF. The DNA of the CDR3 is TGTGCCTGGAGTGTACTATCAGGGGGGACCCCCGAGACCCAGTACTTC. This chain connects TRBV30 to TRBJ2-5, with a possible D match to TRBD1 (7 bases). Per the germline V gene, CDR1 is GTSNPN and CDR2 is SVGIG (reference sequence). V was shortened by 0 bases and J by 5 bases, with 19 bases between the two germline ends. This CDR3 has 16 amino acids.

The V call is TRBV4-1, the J call TRBJ1-4; D gene ambiguous. Trimming stripped 4 bases from V and 4 bases from J, with 13 bases between. The germline CDR1 and CDR2 sequences are MGHRA and YSYEKL. There are 15 residues in the CDR3. CDR3 in DNA: TGCGCCAGCAGCCGAAAAACGGGATATAATGAAAAACTGTTTTTT. Its protein product is CASSRKTGYNEKLFF.

J is TRBJ1-2 and V is TRBV28; 9 bases map to TRBD1. Germline V CDR1 and CDR2: MDHEN, SYDVKM. CDR3 length: 13 amino acids. V trimming: 5 bases; J trimming: 8 bases; junction bases outside the gene matches: 6. The CDR3 coding sequence is TGTGCCAGCAGTACGGGACAGGGCCAGGGCTACACCTTC. Encoded protein: CASSTGQGQGYTF.

The genes are TRBV18 and TRBJ1-6, with D uncertain. Deletions cut 1 base from V and 7 bases from J, with 17 bases between. This CDR3 has 17 residues. Germline V gives CDR1 KGHSH, CDR2 LQKENI. CDR3 bases: TGTGCCAGCTCACCACGGGAGATTGGGTTAAAGAATTCACCCCTCCACTTT. Protein: CASSPREIGLKNSPLHF.

The chain has TRBV21-1 and TRBJ1-1; the table's D gene call, TRBD1, was not cross checked with the DNA. TRBV21-1 is marked as a pseudogene. The CDR3 consists of 15 residues. The CDR3 DNA sequence: TGTGCCAGCAGCAGCCGGGACAGGGTAGGAACTGAAGCTTTCTTT. Translating it yields CASSSRDRVGTEAFF.

The CDR3: CASSIASSYEQYF. The CDR3, as DNA: TGTGCCAGCAGTATCGCCAGCTCCTACGAGCAGTACTTC. The V gene is TRBV12-3 or TRBV12-4, the J gene TRBJ2-7; D gene unclear. CDR3 length: 13 amino acids. The V and J ends lost 5 bases and 0 bases respectively, with 8 bases between them.

The V and J genes are TRBV12-5 and TRBJ1-1, with D tentatively TRBD1 (5 bases). The CDR3 is 11 residues long. The V and J ends lost 2 bases and 8 bases respectively, with 6 bases between them. Germline CDR1 reads LGHNT; CDR2 reads FRNRAP. As DNA, the CDR3 is TGTGCTAGTGGTTTGAGGACAGAAGCTTTCTTT. It codes for CASGLRTEAFF.

The chain has TRBV5-1 and TRBJ2-5; 11 bases map to TRBD2. CDR1 and CDR2 (germline): SGHRS, YFSETQ. Trimming took 0 bases from V and 7 from J; bases not matched to a gene: 11. The CDR3 spans 17 residues. The CDR3 reads CASSLARTSGSGVTQYF. CDR3 nucleotides: TGCGCCAGCAGCTTGGCCAGGACTAGCGGGTCAGGGGTGACCCAGTACTTC.

In this sample, this clone turned up once. This rearrangement joins TRBV3-1 (or the pseudogene TRBV3-2) to TRBJ1-1, with 7 nucleotides matching TRBD1. Germline V lookup: CDR1 LGHDT, CDR2 YNNKEL (reference sequence). This CDR3 contains 14 residues. Germline trimming cut 5 bases from V and 1 base from J; bases unmatched to any gene: 4. The CDR3 region is CASSDRAANTEAFF. CDR3 DNA sequence: TGTGCCAGCAGCGACAGGGCGGCGAACACTGAAGCTTTCTTT.

The chain has TRBV18 and TRBJ2-3, with TRBD2 matching 8 bases. This CDR3 spans 17 amino acids. CDR1 and CDR2 from the germline V gene are KGHSH and LQKENI. V lost 6 bases to trimming and J lost 0 bases; unmatched junction nucleotides: 11. The CDR3, as DNA: TGTGCCAGCTCGCCCAGGGCGGGAGGCCTGAGCACAGATACGCAGTATTTT. Its translation is CASSPRAGGLSTDTQYF.

This clone was recorded only once. The rearrangement links TRBV19 to TRBJ2-3; D might be TRBD1 (5 bases). The length of the CDR3 is 14 residues. The V gene's germline CDR1 is LNHDA and CDR2 SQIVND (reference sequence). V was trimmed by 3 bases and J by 0 bases, leaving 7 bases between them. The CDR3 DNA sequence: TGTGCCAGTAGTATCAGGGCTAGCACAGATACGCAGTATTTT. Its translation: CASSIRASTDTQYF.

V is TRBV30 and J is TRBJ2-7, with D possibly matching TRBD2 (6 bases). The CDR3 is 15 residues long. V dropped 2 bases and J dropped 3 bases, with 17 bases sitting between them. Germline CDR1 is GTSNPN and CDR2 is SVGIG (reference sequence). The CDR3 region has the DNA TGTGCCTGGAGTAAGCTTGGGAGGCTTGTCTACGAGCAGTACTTC. Translating it yields CAWSKLGRLVYEQYF.

The rearrangement links TRBV18 to TRBJ1-2; 8 bases align to TRBD1. J lost 4 bases, V lost 1 base, and 8 bases had no gene match. CDR1 and CDR2 (germline): KGHSH, LQKENI. The CDR3 is 16 amino acids. The CDR3 DNA reads TGTGCCAGCTCACCACTGTCGGACAGGGTCTCCTATGGCTACACCTTC. Amino acid sequence: CASSPLSDRVSYGYTF.

This clone was counted only a few times. This chain's CDR3 is CATSDTGTGGTGELFF. The CDR3 DNA sequence: TGTGCCACCAGTGATACCGGGACAGGGGGGACCGGGGAGCTGTTTTTT. The genes are TRBV24-1 and TRBJ2-2; 11 bases agree with TRBD1. The CDR3 totals 16 residues. Germline CDR1 KGHDR, CDR2 SFDVKD. J gave up 5 bases and V 3 bases, and 4 bases lay outside the gene matches.

Of note for this clone: Additional DNA sequences in this sample encode the identical CDR3. The CDR3 here is CASSARTSGSGSDTQYF. CDR3 coding DNA: TGTGCCAGCAGCGCTCGGACTAGCGGGAGTGGGTCAGATACGCAGTATTTT. This rearrangement joins TRBV9 to TRBJ2-3; 13 bases align to TRBD2. Trimming took 3 bases from V and 4 from J; bases not matched to a gene: 8. The CDR3 spans 17 residues. Per the germline V gene, CDR1 is SGDLS and CDR2 is YYNGEE.

This chain uses TRBV5-4 with TRBJ2-5; 8 bases fit TRBD2. This CDR3 has 14 amino acids. J lost 5 bases, V lost 0 bases, and 3 bases had no gene match. From germline, CDR1 is SGHNT and CDR2 YYREEE (reference sequence). The CDR3, as DNA: TGTGCCAGCAGCTTGGACCGGGGGGGGGAGACCCAGTACTTC. Encoded protein: CASSLDRGGETQYF.

This chain joins TRBV4-2 and TRBJ2-6, with 8 bases fitting TRBD2. V gave up 4 bases and J gave up 0 bases; unmatched junction bases: 8. Germline-derived CDR1 and CDR2 are LGHNA and YNFKEQ. The CDR3 consists of 18 residues. The DNA of the CDR3 is TGTGCCAGCAGCCCCACTAGCGGACTGAGCTCTGGGGCCAACGTCCTGACTTTC. This codes for CASSPTSGLSSGANVLTF.

J is TRBJ2-7 and V is TRBV2; the match to TRBD2 covers 7 bases. This CDR3 comprises 15 residues. V trimming: 3 bases; J trimming: 2 bases; junction bases outside the gene matches: 7. The V gene's germline CDR1 is SNHLY and CDR2 FYNNEI. The CDR3 loop reads CASSDLGLPTYEQYF. CDR3 sequence (DNA): TGTGCCAGCAGTGATCTGGGACTACCTACCTACGAGCAGTACTTC.

The chain joins TRBV5-4 to TRBJ1-2; no clear D gene. V lost 0 bases, J lost 1 base, and 7 bases lay in between. There are 14 residues in the CDR3. Germline V lookup: CDR1 SGHNT, CDR2 YYREEE (reference sequence). The DNA of the CDR3 is TGTGCCAGCAGCTTGGAGCGAGTTAACTATGGCTACACCTTC. Protein: CASSLERVNYGYTF.

The chain uses TRBV29-1 and TRBJ2-5, with D unclear. The CDR3 has 14 amino acids. Germline values: CDR1 SQVTM, CDR2 ANQGSEA. V was clipped by 0 bases and J by 7 bases, with 15 bases between them. CDR3 nucleotides: TGCAGCGTTGAAGATCCCAGCGCGTTCAGGACCCAGTACTTC. It yields the protein CSVEDPSAFRTQYF. The variable domain in full, with the rest retrieved from reference TRBV29-1 and TRBJ2-5, is SAVISQKPSRDICQRGTSLTIQCQVDSQVTMMFWYRQQPGQSLTLIATANQGSEATYESGFVIDKFPISRPNLTFSTLTVSNMSPEDSSIYLCSVEDPSAFRTQYFGPGTRLLVL.

The chain carries TRBV28 and TRBJ2-1; D is unclear. This CDR3 has 14 amino acids. The germline V and J ends were trimmed by 5 bases and 7 bases, with 15 bases remaining between them. Germline V CDR1 and CDR2: MDHEN, SYDVKM. The DNA of the CDR3 is TGTGCCAGCAGTATAACCCGAGCTAGAAATGAGCAGTTCTTC. This codes for CASSITRARNEQFF.

The CDR3 here is CASTQGLAGGYSYNEQFF. DNA for the CDR3: TGTGCCAGTACTCAAGGACTAGCGGGAGGTTACTCCTACAATGAGCAGTTCTTC. The chain combines TRBV19 with TRBJ2-1; 14 nucleotides align to TRBD2. Looked up from germline, CDR1 is LNHDA and CDR2 is SQIVND (reference sequence). This CDR3 is 18 amino acids long. V dropped 7 bases and J dropped 0; count of bases not matched to a gene: 8.

The chain recombines TRBV5-1 with TRBJ1-3, with D possibly matching TRBD1 (6 bases). Germline CDR1 SGHRS, CDR2 YFSETQ. This CDR3 comprises 13 residues. Trimming left V 0 bases short and J 8 bases short, with 9 bases between. The CDR3 loop reads CASSLDREHTIYF. The CDR3 DNA sequence: TGCGCCAGCAGCTTGGACAGGGAGCACACCATATATTTT.

This sequence joins TRBV7-2 and TRBJ1-1; maybe TRBD1 (6 bases). The germline V gene encodes CDR1 SGHTA and CDR2 FQGNSA. The CDR3 is 13 amino acids. V lost 3 bases and J lost 3, with 8 bases in between. The CDR3 is CASSFNRDTEAFF. The DNA of the CDR3 is TGTGCCAGCAGCTTTAACAGGGACACTGAAGCTTTCTTT.

J is TRBJ2-7 and V is TRBV11-2; tentatively, D is TRBD2 (5 bases). The CDR3 length is 14 residues. CDR1 SGHAT and CDR2 FQNNGV come from the germline V gene. Trimming removed 0 bases from V and 6 bases from J, with 12 bases in between. This CDR3 reads CASSLEGLNSEQYF. As DNA, the CDR3 is TGTGCCAGCAGCTTAGAAGGACTGAACAGCGAGCAGTACTTC.

The chain couples TRBV5-4 to TRBJ2-1; 7 nucleotides align to TRBD1. CDR3 length equals 13 residues. Trimming at V came to 6 bases and at J to 7 bases, leaving 7 bases not matched to a gene. CDR1 is SGHNT and CDR2 is YYREEE in the germline V gene (reference sequence). The CDR3 DNA reads TGTGCCAGCACCTTCGGACAGGCTAATGAGCAGTTCTTC. This encodes CASTFGQANEQFF.